This TCR beta chain derives from a study of cytomegalovirus exposure and HLA in healthy donors. Study results and limitations: Most TCR sequences showed up rarely, but some public TCRs showed up in many donors. Further analysis was carried out later, and it showed several of the most significant clusters appearing linked to common viral pathogens. Both high specificity and high sensitivity reportedly marked the classifier's diagnosis of cytomegalovirus status.

A multiplex PCR was run with 60 Vbeta primers and 13 Jbeta primers. Libraries were prepared by immunoSEQ multiplex PCR; TCRdb keeps only in-frame clonotypes and omits some of them. The sample has 95,000 to 150,000 clones, about 60% seen once; the top ten hold approximately 11%. This clone was observed a few times. Its matching antigen is unknown. V was clipped by 7 bases and J by 1 base, with 7 bases between them. Germline assignment: CDR1 ENHRY and CDR2 SYGVKD. This CDR3 region has 12 residues. Input material: PBMCs. This chain joins TRBV10-3 and TRBJ1-1; possibly TRBD1 for D (5 bases). This receptor was taken from a man aged 40-50 years in good health and CMV-seropositive. The CDR3 DNA is TGTGCCATCACAACAGGGAACACTGAAGCTTTCTTT. Encoded protein: CAITTGNTEAFF.